This T cell receptor (beta chain) was identified during a study of cytomegalovirus exposure and HLA in healthy donors. The CDR3 is 15 amino acids. The ends were cut back, 0 bases at V and 10 bases at J, with 18 bases in the middle. Germline CDR1 reads LGHNA; CDR2 reads YSLEER. Whole-study results and caveats: TCR beta V- and J-gene trimming was later associated with a missense DCLRE1C variant.

This clone was observed a few times. Its antigen is unknown. The donors gave bone marrow, and they were healthy. The PCR contained 60 Vbeta and 13 Jbeta primers. Only in-frame clones appear in the TCRdb table, and some are missing; sequencing was by immunoSEQ multiplex PCR. The repertoire holds 100,000 or so clones, around 80% seen once, with roughly 1.4% in the top ten. The gene calls are TRBV4-3 and TRBJ1-1; tentatively, D is TRBD1 (6 bases). The receptor comes from a man aged 35-49 years in good health and CMV-seronegative. Sequencing input: PBMCs. CDR3 protein: CASSQDVIGGPGAFF. The CDR3 coding sequence is TGCGCCAGCAGCCAAGATGTGATAGGGGGACCTGGAGCTTTCTTT.